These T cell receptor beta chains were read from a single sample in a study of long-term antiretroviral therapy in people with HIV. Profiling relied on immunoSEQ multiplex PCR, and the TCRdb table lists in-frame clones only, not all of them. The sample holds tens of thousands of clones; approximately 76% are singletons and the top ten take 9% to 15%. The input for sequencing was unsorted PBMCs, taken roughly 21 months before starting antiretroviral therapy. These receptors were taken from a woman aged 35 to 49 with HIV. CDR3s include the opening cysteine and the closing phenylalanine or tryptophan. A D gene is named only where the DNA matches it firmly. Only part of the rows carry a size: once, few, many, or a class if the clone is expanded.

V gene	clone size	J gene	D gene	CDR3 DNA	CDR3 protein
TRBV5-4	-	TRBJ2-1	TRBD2	TGTGCCAGCAGCACCCTAGCGGGCCAATTTTACAATGAGCAGTTCTTC	CASSTLAGQFYNEQFF
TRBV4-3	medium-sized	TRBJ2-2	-	TGCGCCAGCAGCTACCGAGGACGCGGGGAGCTGTTTTTT	CASSYRGRGELFF
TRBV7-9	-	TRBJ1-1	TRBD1	TGTGCCAGCAGCTTAGCGAAATCCCCGGGACAGGGCATCACTGAAGCTTTCTTT	CASSLAKSPGQGITEAFF
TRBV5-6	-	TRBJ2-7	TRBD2	TGTGCCAGCAGTCCCTCGGGCGGGAGGTCCTGGTACGAGCAGTACTTC	CASSPSGGRSWYEQYF
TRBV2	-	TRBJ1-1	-	TGTGCCAGCAGTGAGTACGCCACTGAAGCTTTCTTT	CASSEYATEAFF
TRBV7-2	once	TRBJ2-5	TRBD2	TGTGCCAGCACCTTAACTGGACTAGCGGGGTTAGGGGAGACCCAGTACTTC	CASTLTGLAGLGETQYF
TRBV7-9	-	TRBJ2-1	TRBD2	TGTGCCAGCAGCTCGGGACTAGCGCGTAGGGTTGAGCAGTTCTTC	CASSSGLARRVEQFF
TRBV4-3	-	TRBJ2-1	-	TGCGCCAGCAGCCAAGACTTTATCGAGGGGGGAAGCTACAATGAGCAGTTCTTC	CASSQDFIEGGSYNEQFF
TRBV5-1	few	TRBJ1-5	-	TGCGCCAGCAGCTTGGCCGGGGGGAATCAGCCCCAGCATTTT	CASSLAGGNQPQHF
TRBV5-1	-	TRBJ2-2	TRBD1	TGCGCCAGCATGGGACAGGGTCGAACCGGGGAGCTGTTTTTT	CASMGQGRTGELFF
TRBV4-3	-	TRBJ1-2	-	TGCGCCAGCAGCCAAGATCCCTCGGGAGCTAACTATGGCTACACCTTC	CASSQDPSGANYGYTF
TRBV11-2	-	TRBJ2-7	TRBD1	TGTGCCAGCAGCTTAGAACATTTACAGGGGGCAAGCGAGCAGTACTTC	CASSLEHLQGASEQYF
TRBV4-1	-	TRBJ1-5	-	TGCGCCAGCAGCCAAGATACGCCTGTGGGTAGGGGTCAGCCCCAGCATTTT	CASSQDTPVGRGQPQHF
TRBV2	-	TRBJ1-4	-	TGTGCCAGCAGTAGTTCATCCGACTCCCTCGAATTTCCGAATGAAAAACTGTTTTTT	CASSSSSDSLEFPNEKLFF
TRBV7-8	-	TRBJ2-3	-	TGTGCCAGCAGCTCGGGATACACAGATACGCAGTATTTT	CASSSGYTDTQYF
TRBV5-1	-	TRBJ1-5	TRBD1	TGCGCCAGCAGCTTGTCGGGACAGGACAATCAGCCCCAGCATTTT	CASSLSGQDNQPQHF
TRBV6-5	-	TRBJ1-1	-	TGTGCCAGCAGTGGGATGTCTGGGGCTGAAGCTTTCTTT	CASSGMSGAEAFF
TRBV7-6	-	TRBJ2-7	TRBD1	TGTGCCAGCAGCTCGGGACAGAACGAGCAGTACTTC	CASSSGQNEQYF
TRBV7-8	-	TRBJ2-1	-	TGTGCCAGCAGCCCCCACGCCAATGAGCAGTTCTTC	CASSPHANEQFF
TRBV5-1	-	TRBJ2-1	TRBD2	TGCGCCAGCAGCTTGGCCCTGCGGGAGGGCCTTGAGCAGTTCTTC	CASSLALREGLEQFF
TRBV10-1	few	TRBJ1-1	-	TGCGCCAGCAGTTTCTTTTCCGGACAGACTGAAGCTTTCTTT	CASSFFSGQTEAFF
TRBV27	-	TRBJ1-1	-	TGTGCCAGCAGCCCTAGTGGGGGGGCAAACACTGAAGCTTTCTTT	CASSPSGGANTEAFF
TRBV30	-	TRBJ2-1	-	TGTGCCTGGGCGGCCTCCTCCTACAATGAGCAGTTCTTC	CAWAASSYNEQFF
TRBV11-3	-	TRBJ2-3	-	TGTGCCAGCAGGCCCCGCGGGGAAAGCACAGATACGCAGTATTTT	CASRPRGESTDTQYF
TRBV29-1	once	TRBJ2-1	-	TGCAGCGTTGAACTTAGGGGGACTACCGCCGCGTTGGTGCAGTTCTTC	CSVELRGTTAALVQFF
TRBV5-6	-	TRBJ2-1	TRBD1	TGTGCCAGCAGCTTTGGACAGGGCGTCAATGAGCAGTTCTTC	CASSFGQGVNEQFF
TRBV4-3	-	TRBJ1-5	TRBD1	TGCGCCAGCAGCCAAGATAGACAGGGAAGTCAGCCCCAGCATTTT	CASSQDRQGSQPQHF
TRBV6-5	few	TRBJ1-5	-	TGTGCCAGCAGCCCAACAGGGTTTGGGTTTGGGCCCCAGCATTTT	CASSPTGFGFGPQHF
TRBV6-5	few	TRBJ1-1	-	TGTGCCAGCAGTTTAGGCCTGAACACTGAAGCTTTCTTT	CASSLGLNTEAFF
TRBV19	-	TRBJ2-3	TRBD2	TGTGCCAGTAGTATAGGTAGTGGACTAGCGGGAGCAGGAGATACGCAGTATTTT	CASSIGSGLAGAGDTQYF
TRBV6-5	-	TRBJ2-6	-	TGTGCCAGCAGTTACGGTTGGGGGCCTGGGGCCAACGTCCTGACTTTC	CASSYGWGPGANVLTF
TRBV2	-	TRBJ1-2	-	TGTGCCAGCAGCATCAACAGAGACCGGTGGCATGGCTACACCTTC	CASSINRDRWHGYTF
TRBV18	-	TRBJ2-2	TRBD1	TGTGCCAGCTCTCCGCGAGGGGACAGGATTACCGGGGAGCTGTTTTTT	CASSPRGDRITGELFF
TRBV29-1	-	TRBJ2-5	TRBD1	TGCAGCGTTGAGAAGACAGGGACCAAGCAAGAGACCCAGTACTTC	CSVEKTGTKQETQYF
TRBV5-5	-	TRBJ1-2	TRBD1	TGTGCCAGCAGCCAACAAACAGGGGCGGAAGGCTACACCTTC	CASSQQTGAEGYTF
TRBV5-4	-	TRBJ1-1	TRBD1	TGTGCCAGCAACCTAGACAGGGGGCTCGGGAACACTGAAGCTTTCTTT	CASNLDRGLGNTEAFF
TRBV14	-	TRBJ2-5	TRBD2	TGTGCCAGCAGCCTTATGACTAGCGGGAGGTCATCCGCAGAGACCCAGTACTTC	CASSLMTSGRSSAETQYF
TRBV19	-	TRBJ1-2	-	TGTGCCAGTAGTATCCGCCCCCCGACCGACTATGGCTACACCTTC	CASSIRPPTDYGYTF
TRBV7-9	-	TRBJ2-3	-	TGTGCCAGTCCTGAAAGGGGAACTAGCACAGATACGCAGTATTTT	CASPERGTSTDTQYF
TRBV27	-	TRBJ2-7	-	TGTGCCAGCAGTTTATTAACTGGGGGGCCCTTGAGCGAGCAGTACTTC	CASSLLTGGPLSEQYF
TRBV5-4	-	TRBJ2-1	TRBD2	TGTGCCAGCAGCACCCCCTCCGGAGCGGGAGTCGGTGAGCAGTTCTTC	CASSTPSGAGVGEQFF
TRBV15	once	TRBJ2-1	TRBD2	TGTGCCACCAGCAAAGGGACTAGCGGGAACAATGAGCAGTTCTTC	CATSKGTSGNNEQFF
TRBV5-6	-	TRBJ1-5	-	TGTGCCAGCAGCCCGTACCGCGGGCCCCAGCATTTT	CASSPYRGPQHF
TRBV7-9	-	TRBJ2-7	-	TGTGCCAGCAGCCTAGCTGGACGGACCTACGAGCAGTACTTC	CASSLAGRTYEQYF
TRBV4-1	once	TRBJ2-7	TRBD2	TGCGCCAGCAGCCAAGATGTGCCTAGCGGGCCGGCCTACGAGCAGTACTTC	CASSQDVPSGPAYEQYF
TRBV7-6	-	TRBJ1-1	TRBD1	TGTGCCAGCAGCTTAGGGGGACAGCAGAACACTGAAGCTTTCTTT	CASSLGGQQNTEAFF
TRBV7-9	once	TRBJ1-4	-	TGTGCCAGCACCGGGGGGCCTGCAACTAATGAAAAACTGTTTTTT	CASTGGPATNEKLFF
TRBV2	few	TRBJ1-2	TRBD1	TGTGCCAGCAAGGGACAGGGGGAGGTCGGCTACACCTTC	CASKGQGEVGYTF
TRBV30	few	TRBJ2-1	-	TGTGCCTGGAGTGTGGTGGGGCCGAAGCAGTTCTTC	CAWSVVGPKQFF
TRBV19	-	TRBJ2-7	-	TGTGCCAGTAGTATATATGGGACGGGGGCCTACGAGCAGTACTTC	CASSIYGTGAYEQYF
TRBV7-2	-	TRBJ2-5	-	TGTGCCAGCACGCTCCTGGGGGGAAAAGAGACCCAGTACTTC	CASTLLGGKETQYF
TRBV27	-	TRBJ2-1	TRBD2	TGTGCCAGCAGTTTAGGTAGCGGGCTAAACAATGAGCAGTTCTTC	CASSLGSGLNNEQFF
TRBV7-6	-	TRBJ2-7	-	TGTGCCAGCAGCTATGGGGGAAGGGATTACGAGCAGTACTTC	CASSYGGRDYEQYF
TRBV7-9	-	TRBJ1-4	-	TGTGCCAGCAGCTTAGGTGGGCGAGGGGGGAAGCGGCTGTTTTTT	CASSLGGRGGKRLFF